This entry concerns a single TCR beta chain. This clonotype was observed many times. Its antigen is not yet known. No base quality values were provided; no much bigger clone lies one nucleotide off. Lymph node samples were obtained from the axillary draining lymph nodes of breast cancer patients. These reads were obtained on an Illumina HiSeq 2000. TCR beta chain libraries were generated by multiplex PCR amplification. The amplified TCR beta chain products were analyzed by high-throughput sequencing. TCRdb reanalyzed the raw reads on its own, using fastp at Q25 for trimming and MiXCR for clone calling, and kept in-frame beta chains. One record per CDR3 amino acid sequence lists the most common genes and DNA. In this sample the table shows over 100,000 distinct CDR3 sequences, approximately 20% of which occur a single time. Jointly, the top ten make up under 3% of the sample. This entry comes from a study of breast tumors, draining lymph nodes, adjacent tissues (dated by TCRdb to 2016 to 2017). With respect to the entire study: Breast cancer patients provided tumor, adjacent nontumor tissue and axillary lymph nodes, and the study compared the TCR beta repertoires across these three sources. In human breast cancer, the study set out to assess how tumor, surrounding tissue and draining lymph node repertoires relate to one another and whether T cells might be exchanged between them.

Findings and caveats that apply to the study as a whole: The conclusion that tumor T cells originate in lymph nodes was presented as consistent with a hypothesis rather than as directly demonstrated. The data were considered consistent with most tumor T cells being derived from the lymph node and subsequently expanding within tumor tissue. Tumor and nontumor tissue repertoires were significantly more similar in luminal-like than in basal-like breast cancer. T-cell repertoire diversity in tumors was found to be lower than in lymph nodes but higher than in nontumor tissue, and preferential V and J gene usage was observed.

V loses 0 bases at its end and J loses 10 bases; junction bases beyond the gene matches: 10. The CDR3 numbers 15 residues from cysteine through phenylalanine. Only the CDR3 region is kept as DNA, spanning 45 bases read in frame from base 1. Taken from the germline V gene, the CDR1 and CDR2 loops are SGHTS and YDEGEE. Specimen: axillary lymph node tissue. The TCR originated in a female donor with breast cancer. Some clones in this sample may be carry-over from other donors' samples. Rearrangement joined TRBV5-8 to TRBJ2-1; 7 central nucleotides agree with TRBD2. The CDR3 protein is CASSLGGRAGEEQFF. The DNA sequence is given as TGTGCCAGCAGCTTGGGGGGGAGGGCCGGGGAGGAGCAGTTCTTC.